This T cell receptor beta chain was documented in a study of blood T cell repertoires in COVID-19. Across the study: Acute and convalescent COVID-19 samples came from the United States, Italy and Spain. PBMCs, B-cell-depleted T cells, or T cells provided the cDNA or gDNA that made up the material.

Original handling: Amplifying reference gene primers gave estimates of nucleated cell counts. This table comes from immunoSEQ multiplex PCR, and its TCRdb copy is limited to in-frame clones, with some not included. V and J calls and clone size are copied from that table; D and trimming were computed from the DNA. This table has about 280,000 clones, around 90% appearing once. Trimming removed 4 bases from V and 0 bases from J, with 7 bases in between. The CDR3 has 13 residues. Looked up from germline, CDR1 is SGHDT and CDR2 is YYEEEE. This receptor was taken from a woman aged 45-65 years who had recovered from COVID-19. Material: peripheral blood. This chain links TRBV5-6 with TRBJ1-1; no reliable D call. CDR3 loop: CASSPRVNTEAFF. The DNA for the CDR3 is TGTGCCAGCAGCCCTCGCGTGAACACTGAAGCTTTCTTT.